This record covers a single T cell receptor (beta chain). As handled by the study authors: Nucleated cell counts were estimated from reference gene primer amplification. Profiling relied on immunoSEQ multiplex PCR, and the TCRdb table lists in-frame clones only, not all of them. V, J and clone size are those of that table, while D and trimming were read from the DNA. The sample records roughly 160,000 clones, around four fifths being singletons. The record originates from a study of blood T cell repertoires in COVID-19. Study in general: Specimens from acute and convalescent COVID-19 originated in the United States, Italy and Spain. The cDNA or gDNA used as material had been derived from T cells, B-cell-depleted T cells, or PBMCs.

Recruited during active infection, patients (from Seattle) were subsequently followed longitudinally. Per germline, CDR1 SGHTA and CDR2 FQGNSA. CDR3 size: 15 residues. Trimming took off 1 base at V and 3 bases at J, with 9 bases between the two ends. This clonotype originated in a woman aged 80 or over with COVID-19, enrolled during active disease. The source material was peripheral blood. The V gene is TRBV7-2, the J gene TRBJ1-4, with D perhaps matching TRBD1 (6 bases). CDR3 in DNA: TGTGCCAGCAGCTTAGGGGGACAACCTAATGAAAAACTGTTTTTT. Residues: CASSLGGQPNEKLFF. Combining the CDR3 with reference TRBV7-2 and TRBJ1-4 gives the whole variable domain GAGVSQSPSNKVTEKGKDVELRCDPISGHTALYWYRQSLGQGLEFLIYFQGNSAPDKSGLPSDRFSAERTGGSVSTLTIQRTQQEDSAVYLCASSLGGQPNEKLFFGSGTQLSVL.